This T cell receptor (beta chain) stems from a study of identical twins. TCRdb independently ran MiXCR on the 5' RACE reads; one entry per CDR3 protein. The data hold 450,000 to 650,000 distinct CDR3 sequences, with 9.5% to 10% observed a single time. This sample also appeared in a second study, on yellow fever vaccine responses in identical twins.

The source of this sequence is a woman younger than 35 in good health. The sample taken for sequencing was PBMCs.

This CDR3 is CASSGGTRATEAFF. The CDR3 bases are TGTGCCAGCAGTGGGGGGACAAGAGCCACTGAAGCTTTCTTT. J is TRBJ1-1 and V is TRBV12-3 or TRBV12-4, with D tentatively TRBD1 (6 bases). V lost 5 bases to trimming and J lost 4 bases, with 14 bases between them. The CDR3 sequence is 14 residues long.